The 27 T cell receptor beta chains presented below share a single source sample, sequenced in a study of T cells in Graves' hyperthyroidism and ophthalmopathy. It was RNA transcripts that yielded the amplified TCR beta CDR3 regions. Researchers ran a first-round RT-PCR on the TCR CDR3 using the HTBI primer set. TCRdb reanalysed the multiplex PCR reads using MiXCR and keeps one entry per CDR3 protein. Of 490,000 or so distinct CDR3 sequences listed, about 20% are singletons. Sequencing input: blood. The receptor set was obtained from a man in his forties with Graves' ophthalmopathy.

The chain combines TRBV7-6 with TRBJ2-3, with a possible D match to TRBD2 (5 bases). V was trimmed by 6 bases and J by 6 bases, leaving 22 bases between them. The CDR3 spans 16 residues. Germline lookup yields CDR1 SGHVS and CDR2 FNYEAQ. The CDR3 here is CASSQMVGATGDTQYF. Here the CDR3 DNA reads TGTGCCAGCAGTCAGATGGTGGGAGCCACCGGCGATACGCAGTATTTT.

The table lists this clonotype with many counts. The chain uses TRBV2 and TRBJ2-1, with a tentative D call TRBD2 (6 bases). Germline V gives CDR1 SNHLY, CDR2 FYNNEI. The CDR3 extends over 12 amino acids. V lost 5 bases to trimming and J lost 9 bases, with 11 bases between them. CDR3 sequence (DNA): TGTGCCAGCAGTCAGGCCGGGGGTGAGCAGTTCTTC. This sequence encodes CASSQAGGEQFF.

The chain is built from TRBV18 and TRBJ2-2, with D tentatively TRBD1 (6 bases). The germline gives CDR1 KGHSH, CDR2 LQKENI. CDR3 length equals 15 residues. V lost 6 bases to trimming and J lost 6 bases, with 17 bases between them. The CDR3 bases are TGTGCCAGCTCTCAACAGGGCCCGGTTCCCGGGGAGCTGTTTTTT. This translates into CASSQQGPVPGELFF.

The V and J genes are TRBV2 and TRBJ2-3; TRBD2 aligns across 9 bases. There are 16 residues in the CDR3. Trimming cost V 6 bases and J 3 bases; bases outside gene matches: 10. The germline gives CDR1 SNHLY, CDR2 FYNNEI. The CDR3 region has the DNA TGTGCCAGCAGCCTCCTGGCGGGAGGGGTGACAGATACGCAGTATTTT. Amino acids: CASSLLAGGVTDTQYF.

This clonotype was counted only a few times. The chain's CDR3 is CASSLMGRLYEQFF. CDR3 bases: TGTGCCAGCAGTTTAATGGGACGCCTTTATGAGCAGTTCTTC. The rearrangement links TRBV28 to TRBJ2-1; TRBD1 or TRBD2 may be the D gene (5 bases each). The V and J ends lost 2 bases and 8 bases respectively, with 13 bases between them. This CDR3 is built from 14 residues. Germline CDR1 is MDHEN and CDR2 is SYDVKM.

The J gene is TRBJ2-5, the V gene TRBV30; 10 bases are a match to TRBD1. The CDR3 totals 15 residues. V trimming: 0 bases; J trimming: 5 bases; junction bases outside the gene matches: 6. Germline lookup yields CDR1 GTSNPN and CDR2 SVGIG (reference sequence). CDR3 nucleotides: TGTGCCTGGAGTGTACCCCCGACAGGGGGCGAGACCCAGTACTTC. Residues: CAWSVPPTGGETQYF.

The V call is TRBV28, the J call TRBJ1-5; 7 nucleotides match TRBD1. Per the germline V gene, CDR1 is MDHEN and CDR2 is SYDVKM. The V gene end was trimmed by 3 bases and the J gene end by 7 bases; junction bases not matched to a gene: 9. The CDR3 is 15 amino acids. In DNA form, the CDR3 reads TGTGCCAGCAGTTTCGGACAGGCCTGGGAACAGCCCCAGCATTTT. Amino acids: CASSFGQAWEQPQHF.

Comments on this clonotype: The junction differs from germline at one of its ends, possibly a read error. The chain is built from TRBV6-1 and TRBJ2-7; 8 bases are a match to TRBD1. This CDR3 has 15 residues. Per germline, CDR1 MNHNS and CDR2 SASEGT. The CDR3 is CVSIRYRGSSYEQYF. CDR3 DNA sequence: TGTGTCAGCATAAGATACAGGGGGTCCTCCTACGAGCAGTACTTC.

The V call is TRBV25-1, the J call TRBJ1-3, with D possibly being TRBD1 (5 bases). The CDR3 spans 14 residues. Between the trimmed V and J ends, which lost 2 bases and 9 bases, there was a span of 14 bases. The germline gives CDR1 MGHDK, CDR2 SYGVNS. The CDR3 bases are TGTGCCAGCAGTGAAGATAACAGGCCCCTCACCATATATTTT. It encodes CASSEDNRPLTIYF.

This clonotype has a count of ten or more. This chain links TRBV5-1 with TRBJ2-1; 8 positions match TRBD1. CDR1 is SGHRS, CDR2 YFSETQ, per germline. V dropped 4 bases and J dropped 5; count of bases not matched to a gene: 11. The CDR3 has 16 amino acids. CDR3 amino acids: CASSPARTGKNNEQFF. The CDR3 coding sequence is TGCGCCAGCAGCCCGGCCAGGACAGGGAAAAACAATGAGCAGTTCTTC.

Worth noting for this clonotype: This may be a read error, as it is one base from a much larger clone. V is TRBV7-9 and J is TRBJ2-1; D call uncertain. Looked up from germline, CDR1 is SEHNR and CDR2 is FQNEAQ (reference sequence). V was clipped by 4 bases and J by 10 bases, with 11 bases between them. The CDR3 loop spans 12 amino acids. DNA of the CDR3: TGTGCCAGCAGCTCGCTAGGAGAGGAGCAGTTCTTC. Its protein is CASSSLGEEQFF.

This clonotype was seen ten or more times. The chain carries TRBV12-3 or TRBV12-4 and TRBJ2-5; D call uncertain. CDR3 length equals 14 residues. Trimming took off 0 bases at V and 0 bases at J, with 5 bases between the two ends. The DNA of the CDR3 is TGTGCCAGCAGTTTAGCAAGGGACCAAGAGACCCAGTACTTC. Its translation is CASSLARDQETQYF.

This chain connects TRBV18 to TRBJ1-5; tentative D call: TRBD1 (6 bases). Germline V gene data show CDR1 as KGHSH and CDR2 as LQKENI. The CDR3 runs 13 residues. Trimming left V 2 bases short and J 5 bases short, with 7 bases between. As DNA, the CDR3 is TGTGCCAGCTCACCAAAGGGGGATCAGCCCCAGCATTTT. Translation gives CASSPKGDQPQHF.

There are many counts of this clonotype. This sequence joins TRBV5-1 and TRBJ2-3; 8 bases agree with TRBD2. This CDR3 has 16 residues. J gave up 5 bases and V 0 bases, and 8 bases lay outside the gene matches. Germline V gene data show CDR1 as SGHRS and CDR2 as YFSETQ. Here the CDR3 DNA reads TGCGCCAGCAGCTTGGAGGCGGGAGGAGGGGGAGATACGCAGTATTTT. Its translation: CASSLEAGGGGDTQYF.

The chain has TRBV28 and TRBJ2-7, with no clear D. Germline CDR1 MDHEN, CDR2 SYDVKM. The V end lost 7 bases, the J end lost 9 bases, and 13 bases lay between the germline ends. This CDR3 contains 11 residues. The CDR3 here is CASKGLIGQYF. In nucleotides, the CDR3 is TGTGCCAGCAAGGGTCTTATAGGGCAGTACTTC.

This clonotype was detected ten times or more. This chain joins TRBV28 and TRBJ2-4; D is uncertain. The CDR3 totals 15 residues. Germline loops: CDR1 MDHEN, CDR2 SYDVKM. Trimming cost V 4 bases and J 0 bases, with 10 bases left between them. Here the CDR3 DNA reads TGTGCCAGCAGTTCGAAGGAACTAGCCAAAAACATTCAGTACTTC. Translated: CASSSKELAKNIQYF.

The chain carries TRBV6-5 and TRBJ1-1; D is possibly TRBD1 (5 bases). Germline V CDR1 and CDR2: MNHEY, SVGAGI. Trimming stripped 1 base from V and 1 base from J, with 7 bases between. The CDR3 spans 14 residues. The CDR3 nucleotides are TGTGCCAGCAGTTACTGGGGGGAGAACACTGAAGCTTTCTTT. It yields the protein CASSYWGENTEAFF.

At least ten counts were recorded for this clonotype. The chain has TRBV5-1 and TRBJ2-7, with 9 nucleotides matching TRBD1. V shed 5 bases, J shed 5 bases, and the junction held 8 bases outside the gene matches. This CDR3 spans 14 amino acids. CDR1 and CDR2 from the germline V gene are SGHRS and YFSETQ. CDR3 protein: CASRFGQGKDEQYF. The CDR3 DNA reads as TGCGCCAGCAGATTCGGACAGGGGAAGGACGAGCAGTACTTC.

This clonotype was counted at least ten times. CDR3 DNA: TGTGCCAGCATCCCACCCCGGGGTATTGGTTCACCCCTCCACTTT. This codes for CASIPPRGIGSPLHF. V and J are TRBV6-1 and TRBJ1-6; D remains unclear. The CDR3 loop spans 15 amino acids. V shed 7 bases and J shed 9 bases, with 19 bases lying between them. CDR1 is MNHNS, CDR2 SASEGT, per germline.

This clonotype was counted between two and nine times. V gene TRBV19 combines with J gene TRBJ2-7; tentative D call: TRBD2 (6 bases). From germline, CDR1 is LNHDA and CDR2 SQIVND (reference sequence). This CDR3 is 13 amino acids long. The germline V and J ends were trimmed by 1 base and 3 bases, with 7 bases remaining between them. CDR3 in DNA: TGTGCCAGTAGTATAGGACTAGACTACGAGCAGTACTTC. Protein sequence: CASSIGLDYEQYF.

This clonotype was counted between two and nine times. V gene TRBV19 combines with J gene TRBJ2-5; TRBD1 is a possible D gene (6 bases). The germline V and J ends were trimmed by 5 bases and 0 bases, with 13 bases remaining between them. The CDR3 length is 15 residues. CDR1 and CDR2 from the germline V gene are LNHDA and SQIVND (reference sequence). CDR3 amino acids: CASSAGQSNQETQYF. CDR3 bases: TGTGCCAGTAGTGCCGGACAGAGTAACCAAGAGACCCAGTACTTC.

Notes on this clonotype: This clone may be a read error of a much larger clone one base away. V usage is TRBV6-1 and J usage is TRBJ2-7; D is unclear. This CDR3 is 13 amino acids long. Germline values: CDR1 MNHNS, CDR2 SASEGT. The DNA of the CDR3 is TGTGCCAGCTCGCGCGCCCGCTCCTACGAGCAGTGCTTC. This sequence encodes CASSRARSYEQCF.

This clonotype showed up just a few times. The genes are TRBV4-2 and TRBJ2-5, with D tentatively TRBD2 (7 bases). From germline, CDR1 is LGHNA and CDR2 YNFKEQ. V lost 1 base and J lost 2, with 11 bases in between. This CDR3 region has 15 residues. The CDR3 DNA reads TGTGCCAGCAGCCAAGCAGGGGAGGGGCAAGAGACCCAGTACTTC. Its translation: CASSQAGEGQETQYF.

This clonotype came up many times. CDR3 in amino acids: CASSPSGGETQYF. CDR3 in DNA: TGTGCCAGCAGCCCCTCCGGGGGAGAGACCCAGTACTTC. The chain employs TRBV7-2 and TRBJ2-5, with D possibly TRBD2 on 6 matching bases. This CDR3 has 13 residues. From germline, CDR1 is SGHTA and CDR2 FQGNSA. V was cut by 5 bases and J by 4 bases, with 11 bases left in between.

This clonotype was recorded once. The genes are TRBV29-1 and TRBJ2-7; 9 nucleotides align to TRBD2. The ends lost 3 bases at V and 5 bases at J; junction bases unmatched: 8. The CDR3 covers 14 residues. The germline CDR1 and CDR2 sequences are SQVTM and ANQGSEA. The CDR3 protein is CSVDGPSGTNEQYF. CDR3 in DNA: TGCAGCGTTGATGGTCCTAGCGGGACGAACGAGCAGTACTTC.

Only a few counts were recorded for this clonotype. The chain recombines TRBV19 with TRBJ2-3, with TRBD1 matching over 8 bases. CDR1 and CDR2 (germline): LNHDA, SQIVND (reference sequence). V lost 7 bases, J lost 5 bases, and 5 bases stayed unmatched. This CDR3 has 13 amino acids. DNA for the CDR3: TGTGCCAGTACAGGGGGCGGAGGAGATACGCAGTATTTT. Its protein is CASTGGGGDTQYF.

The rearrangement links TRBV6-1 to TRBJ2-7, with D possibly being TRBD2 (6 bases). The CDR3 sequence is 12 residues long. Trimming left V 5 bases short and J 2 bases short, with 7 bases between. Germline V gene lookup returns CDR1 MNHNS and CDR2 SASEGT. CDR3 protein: CASSRLAYEQYF. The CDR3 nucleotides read TGTGCCAGCAGTCGACTAGCCTACGAGCAGTACTTC.